These 23 T cell receptor beta chains came from one sample sequenced in a study of regulatory T cells in long-lasting Graves disease. Documented time point: persistent/refractory GD, antithyroid drugs over 5 years with positive TRAb. The TCR library was prepared using RNA isolated from PBMCs. With iRepertoire HTBI primers and Arm-PCR of CDR3 regions, TCR beta libraries were built. TCRdb itself ran the multiplex PCR reads through MiXCR, one entry per CDR3 protein. The sample yields some 440,000 distinct CDR3 sequences, more than 20% seen once. The sequencing here drew on peripheral blood mononuclear cells (PBMCs), taken when the disease was refractory, from a patient treated with antithyroid drugs. Receptors were obtained from a female donor with Graves disease.

In this sample, this clonotype turned up a few times. The chain uses TRBV19 and TRBJ1-5, with D possibly matching TRBD1 (5 bases). Germline lookup yields CDR1 LNHDA and CDR2 SQIVND (reference sequence). The ends were cut back, 6 bases at V and 0 bases at J, with 15 bases in the middle. The CDR3 sequence is 16 residues long. The CDR3 spells CASRGRERSSNQPQHF. DNA of the CDR3: TGTGCCAGTAGAGGCAGGGAACGGAGTAGCAATCAGCCCCAGCATTTT.

J is TRBJ2-7 and V is TRBV6-1, with D perhaps matching TRBD2 (5 bases). Between the trimmed V and J ends, which lost 4 bases and 1 base, there was a span of 8 bases. This CDR3 contains 13 residues. Germline V lookup: CDR1 MNHNS, CDR2 SASEGT. CDR3 DNA: TGTGCCAGCAGTGTGGAGGTATCCTACGAGCAGTACTTC. It is translated as CASSVEVSYEQYF.

In its sample, this clonotype was seen many times. CDR3 nucleotide sequence: TGTGCCAGCAGCTTAACTCCGACAGAAATGAACTATGGCTACACCTTC. It encodes CASSLTPTEMNYGYTF. The rearrangement links TRBV28 to TRBJ1-2; D might be TRBD1 (5 bases). Between the trimmed V and J ends, which lost 6 bases and 2 bases, there was a span of 19 bases. CDR3 length: 16 residues. From germline, CDR1 is MDHEN and CDR2 SYDVKM.

The rearrangement uses TRBV7-3 and TRBJ1-6; 9 nucleotides line up with TRBD1. CDR1 is SGHTA, CDR2 FQGTGA, per germline. The V and J ends lost 5 bases and 11 bases, in that order; junction bases with no gene match: 4. This CDR3 has 13 residues. The CDR3 spells CASSRDRAAPLHF. In DNA, the CDR3 is TGTGCCAGCAGCCGGGACAGGGCCGCACCCCTCCACTTT.

This clonotype was seen at least ten times. V gene TRBV7-2 combines with J gene TRBJ2-7; perhaps TRBD2 as D (6 bases). The CDR3 spans 14 residues. V lost 1 base and J lost 6, with 13 bases in between. Looked up from germline, CDR1 is SGHTA and CDR2 is FQGNSA. DNA for the CDR3: TGTGCCAGCAGCTTAGGGACTAAAAGGGGCGAGCAGTACTTC. Translation: CASSLGTKRGEQYF.

The CDR3 reads CASSLGERQPQHF. CDR3 nucleotides: TGTGCCAGCAGTTTAGGGGAAAGGCAGCCCCAGCATTTT. The V gene is TRBV12-3 or TRBV12-4, the J gene TRBJ1-5; D not resolved. V dropped 1 base and J dropped 7 bases, with 8 bases sitting between them. The CDR3 is 13 amino acids.

This clonotype was counted a few times. The rearrangement joins TRBV5-5 to TRBJ1-2; TRBD1 matches at 7 bases. This CDR3 has 14 amino acids. The junction had 9 bases not matched to a gene; V was cut back by 2 bases and J by 8 bases. Germline V gene lookup returns CDR1 SGHKS and CDR2 YYEKEE (reference sequence). The CDR3 protein is CASSFAGQSLGYTF. The DNA for the CDR3 is TGTGCCAGCAGCTTCGCGGGACAGTCCCTAGGCTACACCTTC. Full variable domain (outside the CDR3, taken from reference TRBV5-5 and TRBJ1-2): DAGVTQSPTHLIKTRGQQVTLRCSPISGHKSVSWYQQVLGQGPQFIFQYYEKEERGRGNFPDRFSARQFPNYSSELNVNALLLGDSALYLCASSFAGQSLGYTFGSGTRLTVV.

This clonotype came up a few times. The chain employs TRBV20-1 and TRBJ2-7; D is possibly TRBD1 or TRBD2 (5 bases each). The V gene's germline CDR1 is DFQATT and CDR2 SNEGSKA (reference sequence). V was pared by 0 bases and J by 3 bases, with 9 bases between. This CDR3 contains 13 residues. The CDR3 DNA sequence: TGCAGTGCTAGAGATCCGAGGGGCTACGAGCAGTACTTC. Its translation: CSARDPRGYEQYF.

This clonotype came up a few times. The chain employs TRBV5-1 and TRBJ1-4, with 8 bases fitting TRBD1. Germline CDR1 reads SGHRS; CDR2 reads YFSETQ. The CDR3 consists of 16 residues. V shed 1 base, J shed 6 bases, and the junction held 8 bases outside the gene matches. The CDR3 DNA sequence: TGCGCCAGCAGCTTGACAGGACAGGGAGGAGATGAAAAACTGTTTTTT. Protein product: CASSLTGQGGDEKLFF.

The chain uses TRBV6-5 and TRBJ1-2; D not certain. V lost 0 bases and J lost 4, with 9 bases in between. This CDR3 has 14 residues. CDR1 and CDR2 (germline): MNHEY, SVGAGI. As DNA, the CDR3 is TGTGCCAGCAGTTACTCGGCGCCAGGCTATGGCTACACCTTC. This gives the protein CASSYSAPGYGYTF.

The sample holds one count of this clonotype. A much more abundant neighbour one base away suggests this may be a read error. A read error is likely, as this CDR3 ends without the conserved phenylalanine or tryptophan. This sequence joins TRBV6-2 or TRBV6-3 and TRBJ1-1; D might be TRBD1 (5 bases). The CDR3 has 14 amino acids. CDR1 is MNHEY and CDR2 is SVGEGT in the germline V gene. The V gene lost 8 bases and the J gene lost 0 bases, with 13 bases spanning the gap. DNA of the CDR3: TGTGCCAGCTGCCATTGGGGCCTGAACACTGAAGCTTTCTCT. As protein: CASCHWGLNTEAFS.

V and J are TRBV6-1 and TRBJ2-1; D is unclear. V was trimmed by 7 bases and J by 0 bases, leaving 7 bases between them. Germline V gives CDR1 MNHNS, CDR2 SASEGT. There are 13 residues in the CDR3. The CDR3, as DNA: TGTGCCAGCATCCACGGCTCCTACAATGAGCAGTTCTTC. Its translation is CASIHGSYNEQFF.

This clonotype has a count of ten or more. V usage is TRBV10-3 and J usage is TRBJ1-1, with 8 bases aligning to TRBD1. Germline V gene sequence: CDR1 ENHRY, CDR2 SYGVKD. This CDR3 contains 13 residues. V was clipped by 4 bases and J by 4 bases; unmatched bases: 2. CDR3 DNA: TGTGCCATCAGTGCAACAGGGGGCACTGAAGCTTTCTTT. This encodes CAISATGGTEAFF.

In this sample, this clonotype turned up many times. This chain connects TRBV18 to TRBJ1-4, with D tentatively TRBD1 (6 bases). Trimming took off 5 bases at V and 6 bases at J, with 16 bases between the two ends. The CDR3 has 15 amino acids. Germline loops: CDR1 KGHSH, CDR2 LQKENI. The CDR3 DNA follows: TGTGCCAGCTCAGCCCGACAGGCTAACTATGAAAAACTGTTTTTT. Translated, it gives CASSARQANYEKLFF.

This clonotype was counted at least ten times. The gene calls are TRBV7-2 and TRBJ1-1, with D unclear. Trimming stripped 4 bases from V and 6 bases from J, with 9 bases between. The CDR3 is 12 amino acids. Germline V gene sequence: CDR1 SGHTA, CDR2 FQGNSA. This CDR3 reads CASSSSSSEAFF. CDR3 bases: TGTGCCAGCAGCTCAAGTAGTTCTGAAGCTTTCTTT.

This clonotype came up many times. V is TRBV6-5 and J is TRBJ1-5; no definite D call. The V and J ends lost 2 bases and 4 bases respectively, with 9 bases between them. The CDR3 is 14 residues long. The germline CDR1 and CDR2 sequences are MNHEY and SVGAGI. This CDR3 reads CASSYLPGNQPQHF. CDR3 in DNA: TGTGCCAGCAGTTACCTCCCGGGGAATCAGCCCCAGCATTTT.

This clonotype has a single count. This sequence joins TRBV20-1 and TRBJ2-1; TRBD2 matches at 7 bases. CDR3 length: 15 amino acids. J was trimmed by 0 bases and V by 3 bases; bases with no gene match: 5. The V gene's germline CDR1 is DFQATT and CDR2 SNEGSKA (reference sequence). For the CDR3, the DNA is TGCAGTGCTAGGAGGCGGGAGAGCTCCTACAATGAGCAGTTCTTC. The encoded protein is CSARRRESSYNEQFF.

The genes are TRBV4-1 and TRBJ2-5; 9 positions match TRBD1. This CDR3 comprises 16 residues. Germline CDR1 MGHRA, CDR2 YSYEKL. Losses at the gene ends were 3 bases for V and 5 bases for J; bases not matched to a gene: 10. CDR3 protein: CASSHPGTGPEETQYF. In nucleotides, the CDR3 is TGCGCCAGCAGCCATCCCGGGACAGGGCCTGAGGAGACCCAGTACTTC.

The chain is built from TRBV9 and TRBJ2-5, with a possible D match to TRBD1 (6 bases). CDR3 length: 14 amino acids. CDR1 is SGDLS and CDR2 is YYNGEE in the germline V gene. Trimming stripped 0 bases from V and 7 bases from J, with 13 bases between. This CDR3 reads CASSVVDVGATQYF. CDR3 in DNA: TGTGCCAGCAGCGTAGTAGACGTGGGGGCGACCCAGTACTTC.

The V gene is TRBV27, the J gene TRBJ1-3; D gene ambiguous. The CDR3 extends over 14 amino acids. V was clipped by 6 bases and J by 3 bases, with 12 bases between them. Looked up from germline, CDR1 is MNHEY and CDR2 is SMNVEV (reference sequence). DNA of the CDR3: TGTGCCAGCAGCCCCGGGCACGGTGGAAACACCATATATTTT. It yields the protein CASSPGHGGNTIYF.

The gene calls are TRBV27 and TRBJ2-2; a possible D gene is TRBD1 (5 bases). There are 15 residues in the CDR3. Trimming took off 3 bases at V and 6 bases at J, with 14 bases between the two ends. The germline CDR1 and CDR2 sequences are MNHEY and SMNVEV (reference sequence). CDR3 nucleotides: TGTGCCAGCAGTTTTTCAGGGCTGCGGCCCGGGGAGCTGTTTTTT. Translating gives CASSFSGLRPGELFF.

This clonotype was seen ten or more times. V and J are TRBV6-1 and TRBJ2-7; D is possibly TRBD2 (5 bases). Trimming cost V 6 bases and J 1 base, with 10 bases left between them. The length of the CDR3 is 13 residues. In germline, CDR1 is MNHNS, CDR2 SASEGT. The chain's CDR3 is CASRGGSSYEQYF. The CDR3 DNA reads TGTGCCAGCAGGGGCGGGTCGTCCTACGAGCAGTACTTC.

This clonotype has a single count. The genes are TRBV5-1 and TRBJ2-3, with 9 positions matching TRBD1. V was clipped by 6 bases and J by 5 bases; unmatched bases: 7. The length of the CDR3 is 14 residues. Germline CDR1 reads SGHRS; CDR2 reads YFSETQ. This CDR3 reads CASTRDRAGDTQYF. In DNA, the CDR3 is TGCGCCAGCACCCGGGACAGGGCGGGAGATACGCAGTATTTT.